This TCR beta chain was found in a study of blood T cell repertoires in COVID-19. Study background: T cells, B-cell-depleted T cells, or PBMCs supplied cDNA or gDNA.

A single count supports this clone. Assay used: immunoSEQ multiplex PCR; TCRdb lists only in-frame clones, some missing. Found here are about 210,000 clones, 85% of them singletons; the top ten hold less than 6.5%. Sequenced input: peripheral blood. This receptor was taken from a man aged 45-65 years with COVID-19, enrolled during active disease.

The DNA for the CDR3 is TGTGCCAGCAGCTCTTGGACAGAAGCCTACGAGCAGTACTTC. It encodes CASSSWTEAYEQYF. The chain combines TRBV3-1 (or the pseudogene TRBV3-2) with TRBJ2-7, with D maybe TRBD1 (6 bases). V was pared by 5 bases and J by 2 bases, with 13 bases between. The CDR3 sequence is 14 residues long. The germline CDR1 and CDR2 sequences are LGHDT and YNNKEL (reference sequence).